This T cell receptor beta chain came from a study of blood T cells in healthy people across ages. Overall study results and limits: Measured against age, TCR beta diversity per million T cells decreased in a roughly linear manner.

Worth noting for this clonotype: The antigen is undetermined.

Trimming took 5 bases from V and 5 from J, leaving 18 bases between them. The CDR3 runs 15 residues. Then a second PCR, running roughly 7 to 11 cycles, was carried out with a sample-barcoded 5' primer and a J-beta primer mix. In TCRdb, the 5' RACE reads were re-called with MiXCR into one record per CDR3 protein. The sample has approximately 960,000 distinct CDR3 sequences; approximately 32% are singletons. No fewer than 6 micrograms of total RNA were isolated from every sample. These data were also filed under a second study, of T cells of mothers and their children. From that paper: Three healthy Caucasian mothers, along with their six children, served as the donors. Over 9.5 million reads per mother and some 3 million per child were obtained.

The sequence was collected from a woman in her thirties or forties in good health. The chain recombines TRBV12-3 or TRBV12-4 with TRBJ1-1, with a possible D match to TRBD1 (5 bases). Sequencing was performed on blood. CDR3 bases: TGTGCCAGCAGTGGGCTCGAGGGGCTAATAACTGAAGCTTTCTTT. Its translation is CASSGLEGLITEAFF.